This T cell receptor (beta chain) was recovered during a study of vaccination effects on CD4 cells after COVID-19. Turning to this clone: Its matching antigen is unknown.

This table comes from immunoSEQ multiplex PCR, and its TCRdb copy is limited to in-frame clones, with some not included. The sample includes about 65,000 clones, 65% to 85% of them seen just once. ViraFEST expansion of antigen-specific CD4+ T cells with viral peptide pools preceded sequencing. It was after more than nine days of culture that CD4+ T cells were isolated. People in the vaccine group had not been infected with SARS-CoV-2 before, and their nucleocapsid antibodies were negative. This receptor was identified in a human donor who received a COVID-19 vaccine. Sample: CD4+ T cells from PBMCs cultured with HCoV-NL63 spike peptides, taken before COVID-19 vaccination.

The CDR3 DNA reads TGTGCCTGGAGTGGCATTTGGGGGGGCGAGCAGTACGTC. Amino acid sequence: CAWSGIWGGEQYV. The chain links TRBV30 to TRBJ2-7, with 7 bases aligning to TRBD2. J lost 6 bases, V lost 1 base, and 6 bases had no gene match. The CDR3 runs to 13 residues. Germline assignment: CDR1 GTSNPN and CDR2 SVGIG (reference sequence).